This T cell receptor beta chain derives from a study of regulatory T cells in long-lasting Graves disease. Study-wide results and limits: Rather than thyroid tissue, only peripheral blood underwent study. Newly diagnosed disease favored TRBV20-1 and TRBJ2-1 over persistent disease. New patients shared some 890 public clonotypes, fewer than the roughly 2,600 shared by persistent patients.

With iRepertoire HTBI primers and Arm-PCR of CDR3 regions, TCR beta libraries were built. TCRdb analysed the multiplex PCR reads with MiXCR anew, one entry per CDR3 protein. Here the sample spans hundreds of thousands of distinct CDR3 sequences, roughly a fifth being singletons. This clonotype was seen ten or more times. What it recognizes is unknown. Time point in this sample: persistent/refractory GD, antithyroid drugs over 5 years with positive TRAb. PBMC RNA was the source of the TCR library. V gave up 5 bases and J gave up 0 bases, with 13 bases separating them. The CDR3 is made up of 15 amino acids. CDR1 and CDR2 (germline): GTSNPN, SVGIG (reference sequence).

The clonotype was recovered from a female donor with Graves disease. The sequencing used peripheral blood mononuclear cells (PBMCs), collected when the disease was refractory, from a patient treated with antithyroid drugs. This rearrangement joins TRBV30 to TRBJ1-4, with a weak D call TRBD1 (5 bases). The CDR3 nucleotides read TGTGCCTGGTCCCGGGGGGGGTCAACTAATGAAAAACTGTTTTTT. It is translated as CAWSRGGSTNEKLFF.